Listed below are T cell receptor beta chains from one sample, sequenced in a study of shared clonotypes between healthy human individuals. TCRdb's table, derived via immunoSEQ multiplex PCR, lists solely in-frame clones and lacks some. The sample lists about 2.4 million clones, 90% to 95% occurring once. The sequencing input was naive CD4+ T cells from PBMCs. These receptor sequences come from a young man in good health. Some clones in this sample may be carry-over from other donors' samples. Each CDR3 is given with its conserved first and last residue. Each record gives: D gene, CDR3 length, clone size, V gene, J gene, CDR3 protein, CDR3 DNA. D genes are given only for firm matches. The size field is filled for only some rows; it gives once, few, many or a size class.

.	11	.	TRBV9	TRBJ1-3	CASSGGNTIYF	TGTGCCAGCAGCGGTGGAAACACCATATATTTT
.	12	once	TRBV6-5	TRBJ2-5	CATGDGGETQYF	TGTGCCACCGGGGACGGTGGAGAGACCCAGTACTTC
.	15	.	TRBV5-1	TRBJ1-3	CASSPRWEAGNTIYF	TGCGCCAGCAGCCCTCGATGGGAGGCTGGAAACACCATATATTTT
TRBD1	16	.	TRBV27	TRBJ1-5	CASSLLGGQGYQPQHF	TGTGCCAGCAGTTTGCTTGGGGGACAGGGCTATCAGCCCCAGCATTTT
.	13	.	TRBV28	TRBJ2-7	CASSSASKYEQYF	TGTGCCAGCAGCTCGGCGTCAAAATACGAGCAGTACTTC
TRBD1	16	.	TRBV18	TRBJ1-1	CASSPPRDRGRTEAFF	TGTGCCAGCTCACCACCCCGGGACAGGGGAAGAACTGAAGCTTTCTTT
.	15	.	TRBV4-2	TRBJ2-7	CASSPQESLPHEQYF	TGTGCCAGCAGCCCTCAGGAGTCCCTACCCCACGAGCAGTACTTC
.	15	once	TRBV27	TRBJ2-6	CASSFLGSGANVLTF	TGTGCCAGCAGTTTTCTGGGTTCTGGGGCCAACGTCCTGACTTTC
.	14	.	TRBV7-9	TRBJ2-3	CASSPQTGWDTQYF	TGTGCCAGCAGCCCCCAAACAGGGTGGGATACGCAGTATTTT
.	16	.	TRBV7-3	TRBJ2-3	CASSLFARTAGDTQYF	TGTGCCAGCAGCTTATTTGCCCGGACGGCCGGAGATACGCAGTATTTT
TRBD1	12	.	TRBV28	TRBJ2-7	CASGTGSYEQYF	TGTGCCAGCGGGACAGGTTCCTACGAGCAGTACTTC
TRBD2	16	.	TRBV5-4	TRBJ2-3	CASSLGVAGAVDTQYF	TGTGCCAGCAGCTTGGGGGTAGCGGGAGCGGTAGATACGCAGTATTTT
.	16	.	TRBV28	TRBJ2-2	CATLGAPGVNTGELFF	TGTGCCACCCTAGGTGCCCCAGGGGTTAACACCGGGGAGCTGTTTTTT
.	11	.	TRBV11-2	TRBJ2-7	CASSPGGGQYF	TGTGCCAGCAGCCCCGGGGGCGGGCAGTACTTC
.	14	.	TRBV2	TRBJ2-1	CASSAGTDYNEQFF	TGTGCCAGCAGCGCCGGGACGGACTACAATGAGCAGTTCTTC
.	14	few	TRBV5-1	TRBJ1-1	CASSLAIPNTEAFF	TGCGCCAGCAGTCTGGCGATCCCGAACACTGAAGCTTTCTTT
.	14	.	TRBV28	TRBJ1-2	CASSSQGQGDGYTF	TGTGCCAGCAGTTCACAGGGCCAGGGTGATGGCTACACCTTC
.	13	.	TRBV5-1	TRBJ2-1	CASSLVPSNEQFF	TGCGCCAGCAGCTTGGTCCCCAGCAATGAGCAGTTCTTC
TRBD1	17	.	TRBV5-1	TRBJ1-1	CASSLGPGTGKNTEAFF	TGCGCCAGCAGCTTGGGGCCCGGGACAGGGAAGAACACTGAAGCTTTCTTT
.	15	.	TRBV2	TRBJ2-5	CASSDRTPRGETQYF	TGTGCCAGCAGTGACAGGACCCCCCGAGGGGAGACCCAGTACTTC
TRBD1	13	.	TRBV27	TRBJ1-2	CASSYGQGYGYTF	TGTGCCAGCAGTTATGGACAGGGGTATGGCTACACCTTC
.	17	.	TRBV5-4	TRBJ2-3	CASSFRRGNTRTDTQYF	TGTGCCAGCAGCTTTAGGAGGGGGAACACACGCACAGATACGCAGTATTTT
.	13	.	TRBV7-2	TRBJ2-3	CASSLQERDTQYF	TGTGCCAGCAGCTTGCAGGAAAGGGATACGCAGTATTTT
.	15	.	TRBV11-2	TRBJ2-1	CASSLEGRLYNEQFF	TGTGCCAGCAGCTTAGAGGGCAGACTGTACAATGAGCAGTTCTTC
.	15	.	TRBV9	TRBJ2-3	CASSVEGGLVDTQYF	TGTGCCAGCAGCGTAGAGGGCGGACTCGTAGATACGCAGTATTTT
.	19	.	TRBV7-3	TRBJ2-6	CASSSSGAALRPGANVLTF	TGTGCCAGCAGCTCCTCGGGGGCGGCATTGAGACCTGGGGCCAACGTCCTGACTTTC
.	15	.	TRBV13	TRBJ2-4	CASSLGTLAKNIQYF	TGTGCCAGCAGCTTAGGGACACTAGCCAAAAACATTCAGTACTTC
.	12	once	TRBV27	TRBJ1-3	CATPGRRNTIYF	TGTGCCACCCCGGGACGCCGAAACACCATATATTTT
TRBD1	15	.	TRBV14	TRBJ1-2	CASSRGTGGAYGYTF	TGTGCCAGCAGCCGAGGGACAGGGGGTGCATATGGCTACACCTTC
TRBD1	17	.	TRBV7-3	TRBJ2-1	CASSLTPGQGALNEQFF	TGTGCCAGCAGCTTAACCCCGGGACAGGGGGCACTCAATGAGCAGTTCTTC
.	12	.	TRBV9	TRBJ1-3	CASSVRRDTIYF	TGTGCCAGCAGCGTGAGAAGGGACACCATATATTTT
TRBD2	15	.	TRBV5-4	TRBJ2-3	CASTLGGESTDTQYF	TGTGCCAGCACCCTCGGGGGGGAAAGCACAGATACGCAGTATTTT
.	15	.	TRBV6-5	TRBJ1-1	CASSYSWAEDNEAFF	TGTGCCAGCAGTTACTCTTGGGCGGAGGATAATGAAGCTTTCTTT
.	13	.	TRBV5-1	TRBJ1-1	CASRYRENTEAFF	TGCGCCAGCAGATACAGGGAGAACACTGAAGCTTTCTTT
TRBD2	19	.	TRBV28	TRBJ2-4	CASSSGGLAGGWVKNIQYF	TGTGCCAGCAGTTCGGGGGGACTAGCGGGAGGATGGGTCAAAAACATTCAGTACTTC
.	16	.	TRBV19	TRBJ1-5	CASNGRWRISNQPQHF	TGTGCCAGTAATGGGAGGTGGAGGATTAGCAATCAGCCCCAGCATTTT
.	11	.	TRBV5-4	TRBJ2-7	CASSSGLEQYF	TGTGCCAGCAGCTCCGGACTTGAGCAGTACTTC
.	17	once	TRBV7-3	TRBJ2-2	CASSLDYHSANTGELFF	TGTGCCAGCAGCTTAGATTATCACTCCGCGAACACCGGGGAGCTGTTTTTT
TRBD1	13	.	TRBV18	TRBJ2-7	CASSPGTGGEQYF	TGTGCCAGCTCCCCTGGGACAGGGGGGGAGCAGTACTTC
.	16	.	TRBV6-5	TRBJ1-1	CASSYSFQGFLTEAFF	TGTGCCAGCAGTTACTCGTTCCAGGGATTTTTGACTGAAGCTTTCTTT
.	15	once	TRBV28	TRBJ1-2	CASSFLPADDYGYTF	TGTGCCAGCAGCTTCCTCCCTGCCGACGACTATGGCTACACCTTC
.	13	.	TRBV5-1	TRBJ1-3	CASSLDGGYTIYF	TGCGCCAGCAGCTTGGACGGGGGATACACCATATATTTT
.	13	.	TRBV6-1	TRBJ1-2	CASSEWGRDGYTF	TGTGCCAGCAGTGAGTGGGGGCGCGATGGCTACACCTTC
.	15	once	TRBV10-3	TRBJ2-1	CAISERASQYNEQFF	TGTGCCATCAGTGAAAGGGCTAGCCAATACAATGAGCAGTTCTTC
.	12	few	TRBV30	TRBJ1-1	CAWTGMNTEAFF	TGTGCCTGGACAGGCATGAACACTGAAGCTTTCTTT
.	11	.	TRBV2	TRBJ2-7	CASQAVNEQYF	TGTGCCAGCCAAGCGGTCAACGAGCAGTACTTC
.	12	.	TRBV7-9	TRBJ1-2	CASSLEGSGYTF	TGTGCCAGCAGCTTAGAGGGTAGCGGCTACACCTTC
.	15	.	TRBV4-2	TRBJ1-4	CASSQGAPGGEKLFF	TGTGCCAGCAGCCAAGGGGCCCCAGGCGGGGAAAAACTGTTTTTT
.	17	.	TRBV7-9	TRBJ2-7	CASSLVRSGAMSYEQYF	TGTGCCAGCAGCTTAGTGCGTTCAGGGGCGATGTCCTACGAGCAGTACTTC